This T cell receptor (beta chain) derives from a study of blood T cell repertoires in COVID-19. In the study overall: Donors in the United States, Italy and Spain gave samples during acute or convalescent COVID-19. PBMCs, B-cell-depleted T cells, or T cells provided the cDNA or gDNA that made up the material.

This clone has a single count. This CDR3 has 13 residues. The germline V and J ends were trimmed by 1 base and 7 bases, with 8 bases remaining between them. Germline lookup yields CDR1 GTSNPN and CDR2 SVGIG (reference sequence). Clones were read by immunoSEQ multiplex PCR, and TCRdb kept only the in-frame ones, dropping some. The table has tens of thousands of clones, more than 65% seen once. The clonotype comes from an elderly woman with active or convalescent COVID-19. J is TRBJ1-6 and V is TRBV30, with D unclear. Sequencing was performed on peripheral blood. CDR3 residues: CAWSEWSNSPLHF. The CDR3 bases are TGTGCCTGGAGTGAATGGAGCAATTCACCCCTCCACTTT.